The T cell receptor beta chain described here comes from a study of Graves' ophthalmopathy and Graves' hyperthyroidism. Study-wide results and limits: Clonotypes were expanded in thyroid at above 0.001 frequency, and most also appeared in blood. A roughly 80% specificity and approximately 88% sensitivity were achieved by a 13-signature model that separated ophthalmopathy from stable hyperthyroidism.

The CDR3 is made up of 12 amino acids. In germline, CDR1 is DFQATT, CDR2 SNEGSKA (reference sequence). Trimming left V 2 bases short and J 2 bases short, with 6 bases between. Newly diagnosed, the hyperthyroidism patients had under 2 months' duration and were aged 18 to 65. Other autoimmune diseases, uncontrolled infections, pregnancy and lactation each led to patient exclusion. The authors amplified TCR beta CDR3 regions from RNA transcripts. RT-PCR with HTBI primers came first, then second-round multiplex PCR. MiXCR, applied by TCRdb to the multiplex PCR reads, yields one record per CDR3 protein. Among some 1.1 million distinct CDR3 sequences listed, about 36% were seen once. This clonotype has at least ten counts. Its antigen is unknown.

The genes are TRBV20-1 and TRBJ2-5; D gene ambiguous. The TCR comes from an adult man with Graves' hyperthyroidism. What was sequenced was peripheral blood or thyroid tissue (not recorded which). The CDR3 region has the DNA TGCAGTGCTAGACCGGAACAAGAGACCCAGTACTTC. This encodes CSARPEQETQYF.